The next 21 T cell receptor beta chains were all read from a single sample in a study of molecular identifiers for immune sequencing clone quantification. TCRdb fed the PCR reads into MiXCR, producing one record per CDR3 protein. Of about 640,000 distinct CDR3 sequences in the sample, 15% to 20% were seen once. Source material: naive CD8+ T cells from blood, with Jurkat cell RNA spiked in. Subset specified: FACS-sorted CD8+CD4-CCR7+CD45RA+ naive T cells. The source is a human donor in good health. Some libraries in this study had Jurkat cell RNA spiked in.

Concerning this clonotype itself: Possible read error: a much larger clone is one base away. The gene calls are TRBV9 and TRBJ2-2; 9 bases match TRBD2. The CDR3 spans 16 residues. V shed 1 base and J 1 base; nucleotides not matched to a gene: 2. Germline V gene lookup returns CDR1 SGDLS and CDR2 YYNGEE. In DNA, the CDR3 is TGTGCCAGCAGCGTACGACTAGCGGTGAACACCGGGGAGCTGTTTTTT. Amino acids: CASSVRLAVNTGELFF.

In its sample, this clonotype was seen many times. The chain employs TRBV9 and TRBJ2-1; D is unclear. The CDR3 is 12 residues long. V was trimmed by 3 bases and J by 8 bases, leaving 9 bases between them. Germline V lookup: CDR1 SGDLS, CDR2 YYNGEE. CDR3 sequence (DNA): TGTGCCAGCAGCGCCTTTTTCGATGAGCAGTTCTTC. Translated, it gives CASSAFFDEQFF.

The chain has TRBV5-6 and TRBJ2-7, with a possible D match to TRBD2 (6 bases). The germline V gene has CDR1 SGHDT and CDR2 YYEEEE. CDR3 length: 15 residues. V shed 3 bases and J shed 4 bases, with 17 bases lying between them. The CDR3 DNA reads TGTGCCAGCAGCTGGGGGACTTGTTATAAGTACGAGCAGTACTTC. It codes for CASSWGTCYKYEQYF.

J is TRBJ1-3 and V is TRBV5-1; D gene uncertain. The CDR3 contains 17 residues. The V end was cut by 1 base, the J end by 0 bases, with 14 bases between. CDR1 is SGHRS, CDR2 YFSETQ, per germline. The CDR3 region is CASSLSGPSNSGNTIYF. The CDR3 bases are TGCGCCAGCAGCTTGTCGGGCCCATCAAACTCTGGAAACACCATATATTTT. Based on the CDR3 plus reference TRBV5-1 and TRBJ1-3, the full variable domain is KAGVTQTPRYLIKTRGQQVTLSCSPISGHRSVSWYQQTPGQGLQFLFEYFSETQRNKGNFPGRFSGRQFSNSRSEMNVSTLELGDSALYLCASSLSGPSNSGNTIYFGEGSWLTVV.

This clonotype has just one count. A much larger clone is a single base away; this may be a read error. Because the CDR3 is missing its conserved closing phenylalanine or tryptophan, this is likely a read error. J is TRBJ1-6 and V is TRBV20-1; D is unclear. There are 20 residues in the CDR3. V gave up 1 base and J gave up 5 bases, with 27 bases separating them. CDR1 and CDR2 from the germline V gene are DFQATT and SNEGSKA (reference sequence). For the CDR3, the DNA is TGCAGTGCTAGAGGTCCGGGATGGAGTCAGATCAACGCTAATAATTCACCCCTCCACTAT. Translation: CSARGPGWSQINANNSPLHY.

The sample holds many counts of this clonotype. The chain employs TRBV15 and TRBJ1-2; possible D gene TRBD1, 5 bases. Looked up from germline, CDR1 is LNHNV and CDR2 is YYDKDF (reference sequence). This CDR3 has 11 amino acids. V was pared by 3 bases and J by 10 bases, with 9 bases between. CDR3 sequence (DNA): TGTGCCACCAGCAGTTTGGGGGACTACACCTTC. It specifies CATSSLGDYTF.

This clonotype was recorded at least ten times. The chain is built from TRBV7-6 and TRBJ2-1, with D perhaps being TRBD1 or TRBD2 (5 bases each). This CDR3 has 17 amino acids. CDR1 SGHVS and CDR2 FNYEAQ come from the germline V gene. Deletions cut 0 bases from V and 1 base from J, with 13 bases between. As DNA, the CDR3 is TGTGCCAGCAGCTTAGCTTTGGGGGACCTTTCCTACAATGAGCAGTTCTTC. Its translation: CASSLALGDLSYNEQFF. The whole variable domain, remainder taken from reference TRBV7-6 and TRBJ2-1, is GAGVSQSPRYKVTKRGQDVALRCDPISGHVSLYWYRQALGQGPEFLTYFNYEAQQDKSGLPNDRFSAERPEGSISTLTIQRTEQRDSAMYRCASSLALGDLSYNEQFFGPGTRLTVL.

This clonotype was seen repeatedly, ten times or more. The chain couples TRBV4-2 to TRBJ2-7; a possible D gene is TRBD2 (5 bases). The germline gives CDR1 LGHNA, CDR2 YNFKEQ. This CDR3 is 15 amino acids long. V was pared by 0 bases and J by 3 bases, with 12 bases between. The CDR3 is CASSQEEEVIYEQYF. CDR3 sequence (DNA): TGTGCCAGCAGCCAAGAGGAGGAGGTTATCTACGAGCAGTACTTC.

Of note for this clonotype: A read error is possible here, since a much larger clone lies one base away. The CDR3 DNA reads TGCGCCGGCAGGCTAGCGGGGGGGCTTAGCACAGATACGCAGTATTTT. It encodes CAGRLAGGLSTDTQYF. This chain joins TRBV10-2 and TRBJ2-3, with TRBD2 matching over 12 bases. The CDR3 has 16 residues. CDR1 and CDR2 (germline): WSHSY, SAAADI.

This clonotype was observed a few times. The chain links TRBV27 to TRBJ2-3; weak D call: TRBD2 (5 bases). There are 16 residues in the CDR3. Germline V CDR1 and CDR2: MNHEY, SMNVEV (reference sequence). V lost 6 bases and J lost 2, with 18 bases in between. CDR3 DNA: TGTGCCAGCAGGCAAGACCACGGGGTCCCCACAGATACGCAGTATTTT. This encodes CASRQDHGVPTDTQYF.

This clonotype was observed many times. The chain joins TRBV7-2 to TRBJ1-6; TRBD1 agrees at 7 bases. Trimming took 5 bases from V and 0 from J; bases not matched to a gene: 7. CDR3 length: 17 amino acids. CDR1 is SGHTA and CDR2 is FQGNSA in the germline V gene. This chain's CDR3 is CASSPGTVPSYNSPLHF. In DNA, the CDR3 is TGTGCCAGCAGCCCAGGGACAGTACCCTCCTATAATTCACCCCTCCACTTT.

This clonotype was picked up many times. CDR3 coding DNA: TGTGCCAGCAGTCCCCTTGAGAGCCTGGGGGTCCATAGCAATCAGCCCCAGCATTTT. It translates to CASSPLESLGVHSNQPQHF. The chain couples TRBV27 to TRBJ1-5, with D tentatively TRBD1 (5 bases). Trimming pared 5 bases from V and 0 bases from J, leaving 23 bases between. This CDR3 contains 19 residues. Germline values: CDR1 MNHEY, CDR2 SMNVEV (reference sequence).

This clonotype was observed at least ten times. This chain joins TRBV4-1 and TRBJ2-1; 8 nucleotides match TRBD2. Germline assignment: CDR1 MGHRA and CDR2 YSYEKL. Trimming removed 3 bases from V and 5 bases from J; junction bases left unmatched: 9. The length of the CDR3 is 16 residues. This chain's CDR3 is CASSHGTSGGHNEQFF. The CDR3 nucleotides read TGCGCCAGCAGCCACGGTACTAGCGGAGGTCACAATGAGCAGTTCTTC.

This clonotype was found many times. CDR3 coding DNA: TGCGCCAGCAGCCAAGGACAGGGCACCTATAATTCACCCCTCCACTTT. Translating it yields CASSQGQGTYNSPLHF. The chain links TRBV4-3 to TRBJ1-6, with TRBD1 identical over 7 bases. The germline V gene encodes CDR1 LGHNA and CDR2 YSLEER. The CDR3 sequence is 16 residues long. Trimming cost V 1 base and J 2 bases; bases outside gene matches: 2.

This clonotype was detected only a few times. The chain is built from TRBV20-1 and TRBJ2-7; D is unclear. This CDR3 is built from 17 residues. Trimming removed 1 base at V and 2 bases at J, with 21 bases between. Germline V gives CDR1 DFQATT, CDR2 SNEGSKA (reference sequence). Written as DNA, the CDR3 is TGCAGTGCTAGAGGATCCCCGGTCAGTCGAGACGCCTACGAGCAGTACTTC. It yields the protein CSARGSPVSRDAYEQYF.

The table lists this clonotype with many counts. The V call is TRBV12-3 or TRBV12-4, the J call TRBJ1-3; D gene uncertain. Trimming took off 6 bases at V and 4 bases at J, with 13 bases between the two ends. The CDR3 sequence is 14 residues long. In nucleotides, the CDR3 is TGTGCCAGCAGGCGGTCCTCCGAAGGAAACACCATATATTTT. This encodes CASRRSSEGNTIYF.

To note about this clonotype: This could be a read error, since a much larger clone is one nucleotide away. The CDR3 region has the DNA TGTGCCAGCAGCCAAGATATGACAGGACGAACTGAAAAACTGTTTTTT. The encoded protein is CASSQDMTGRTEKLFF. The J gene is TRBJ1-4, the V gene TRBV14; tentative D call: TRBD1 (6 bases). CDR3 length: 16 amino acids. Trimming removed 0 bases from V and 7 bases from J, with 15 bases in between. From germline, CDR1 is SGHDN and CDR2 FVKESK.

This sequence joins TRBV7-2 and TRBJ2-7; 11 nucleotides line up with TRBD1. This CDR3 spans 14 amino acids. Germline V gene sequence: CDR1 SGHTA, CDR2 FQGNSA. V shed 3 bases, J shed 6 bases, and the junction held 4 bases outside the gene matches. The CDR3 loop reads CASSFGTGGGEQYF. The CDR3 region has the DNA TGTGCCAGCAGCTTTGGGACAGGGGGTGGCGAGCAGTACTTC.

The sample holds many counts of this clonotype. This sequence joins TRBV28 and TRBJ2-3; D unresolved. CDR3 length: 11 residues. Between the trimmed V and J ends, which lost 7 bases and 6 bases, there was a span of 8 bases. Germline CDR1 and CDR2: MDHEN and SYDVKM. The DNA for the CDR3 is TGTGCCAGCACGACTGGCGATACGCAGTATTTT. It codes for CASTTGDTQYF.

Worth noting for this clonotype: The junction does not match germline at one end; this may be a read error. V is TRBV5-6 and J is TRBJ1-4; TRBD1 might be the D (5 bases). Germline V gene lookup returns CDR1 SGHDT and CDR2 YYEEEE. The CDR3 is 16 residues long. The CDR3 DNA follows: TGTGCCAGCAGGCGCGGGACGGAAGCAACTAATGGAAAACTGTTTTTT. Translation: CASRRGTEATNGKLFF.

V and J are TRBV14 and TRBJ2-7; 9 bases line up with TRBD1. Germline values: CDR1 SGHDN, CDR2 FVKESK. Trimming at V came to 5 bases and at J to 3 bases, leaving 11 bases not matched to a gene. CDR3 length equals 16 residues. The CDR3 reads CASSISRTGVNYEQYF. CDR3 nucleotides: TGTGCCAGCAGCATCTCGCGGACAGGGGTTAACTACGAGCAGTACTTC.